What follows describes a single TCR beta chain. V lost 6 bases and J 10 bases, leaving 13 bases between the germline ends. The germline CDR1 and CDR2 sequences are MDHEN and SYDVKM. The CDR3 runs to 12 residues. These data are taken from a study of OX40 agonist ivuxolimab in advanced cancers. Sequencing was performed with immunoSEQ multiplex PCR; in TCRdb, only in-frame clones are kept and a portion is missing. This sample has 85,000 to 100,000 clones, with more than 70% found just once. The sequence was obtained from an adult with an advanced solid tumor such as melanoma, head and neck, liver or kidney cancer. The sequenced sample was CD4+ or CD8+ T cells sorted from blood, obtained in a trial of the OX40 agonist ivuxolimab. This chain links TRBV28 with TRBJ2-1; D uncertain. The CDR3: CASSPILAEQFF. The CDR3, as DNA: TGTGCCAGCAGCCCAATTCTGGCAGAGCAGTTCTTC.